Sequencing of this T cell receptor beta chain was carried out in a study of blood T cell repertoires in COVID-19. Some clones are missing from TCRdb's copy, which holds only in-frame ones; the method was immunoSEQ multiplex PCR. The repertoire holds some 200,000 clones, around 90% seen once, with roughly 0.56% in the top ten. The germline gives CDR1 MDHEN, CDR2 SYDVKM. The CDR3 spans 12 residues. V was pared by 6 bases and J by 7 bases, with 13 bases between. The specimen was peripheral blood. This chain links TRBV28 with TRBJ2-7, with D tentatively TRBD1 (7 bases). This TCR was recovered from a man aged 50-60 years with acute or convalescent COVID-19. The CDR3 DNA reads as TGTGCCAGCAGCCTACAGGGGAGGGAGCAGTACGTC. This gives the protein CASSLQGREQYV.